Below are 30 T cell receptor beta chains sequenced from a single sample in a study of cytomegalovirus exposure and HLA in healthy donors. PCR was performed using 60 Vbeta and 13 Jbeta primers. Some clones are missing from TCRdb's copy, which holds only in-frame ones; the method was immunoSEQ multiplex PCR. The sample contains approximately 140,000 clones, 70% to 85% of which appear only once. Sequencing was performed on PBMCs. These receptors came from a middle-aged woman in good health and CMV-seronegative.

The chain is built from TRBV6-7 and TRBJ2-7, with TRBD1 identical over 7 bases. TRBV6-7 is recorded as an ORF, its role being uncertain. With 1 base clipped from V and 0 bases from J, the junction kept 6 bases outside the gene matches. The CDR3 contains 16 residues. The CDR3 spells CASSYFPAGGSYEQYF. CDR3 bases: TGTGCCAGCAGTTACTTTCCGGCAGGGGGCTCCTACGAGCAGTACTTC.

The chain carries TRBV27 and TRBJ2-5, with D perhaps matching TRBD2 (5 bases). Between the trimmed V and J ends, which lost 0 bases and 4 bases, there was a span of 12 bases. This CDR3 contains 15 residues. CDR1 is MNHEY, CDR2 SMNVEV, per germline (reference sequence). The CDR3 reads CASSLSYRGGETQYF. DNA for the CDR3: TGTGCCAGCAGTTTATCGTACCGCGGAGGAGAGACCCAGTACTTC.

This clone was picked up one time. The CDR3 spells CASSIWGGASGRDRPDTQYF. Here the CDR3 DNA reads TGTGCCAGTAGTATATGGGGCGGGGCTAGCGGGAGGGATAGACCAGATACGCAGTATTTT. The chain couples TRBV19 to TRBJ2-3, with 12 bases identical to TRBD2. The germline V gene encodes CDR1 LNHDA and CDR2 SQIVND (reference sequence). With 2 bases clipped from V and 4 bases from J, the junction kept 16 bases outside the gene matches. The CDR3 is 20 residues long.

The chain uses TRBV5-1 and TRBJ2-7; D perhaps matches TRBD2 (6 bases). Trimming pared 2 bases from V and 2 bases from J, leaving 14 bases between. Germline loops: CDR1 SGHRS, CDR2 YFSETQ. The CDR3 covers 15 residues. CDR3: CASSFGSSEPYEQYF. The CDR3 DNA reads TGCGCCAGCAGCTTTGGTTCTAGCGAACCCTACGAGCAGTACTTC.

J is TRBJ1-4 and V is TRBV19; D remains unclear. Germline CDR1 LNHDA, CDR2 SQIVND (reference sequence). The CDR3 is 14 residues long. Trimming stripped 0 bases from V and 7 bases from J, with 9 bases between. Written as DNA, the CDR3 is TGTGCCAGTAGTATAGATCTGGCAGGTGAAAAACTGTTTTTT. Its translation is CASSIDLAGEKLFF.

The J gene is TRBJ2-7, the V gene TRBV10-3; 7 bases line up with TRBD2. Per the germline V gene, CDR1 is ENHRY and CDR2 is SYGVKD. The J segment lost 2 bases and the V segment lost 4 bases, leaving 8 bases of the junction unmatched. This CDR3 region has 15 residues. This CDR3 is CAISVSLAPAYEQYF. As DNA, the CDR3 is TGTGCCATCAGTGTATCACTAGCGCCAGCCTACGAGCAGTACTTC.

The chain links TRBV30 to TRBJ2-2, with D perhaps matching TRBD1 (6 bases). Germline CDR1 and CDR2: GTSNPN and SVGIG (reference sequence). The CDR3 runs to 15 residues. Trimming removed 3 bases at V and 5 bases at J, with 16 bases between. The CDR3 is CAWRGSAGETGELFF. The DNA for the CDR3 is TGTGCCTGGAGGGGGTCGGCAGGGGAGACCGGGGAGCTGTTTTTT.

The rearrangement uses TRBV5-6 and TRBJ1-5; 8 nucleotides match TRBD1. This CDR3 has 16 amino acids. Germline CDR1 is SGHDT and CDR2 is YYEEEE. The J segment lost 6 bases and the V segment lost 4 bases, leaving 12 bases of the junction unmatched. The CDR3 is CASSVRTGSTFQPQHF. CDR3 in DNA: TGTGCCAGCAGCGTAAGGACAGGGAGTACCTTTCAGCCCCAGCATTTT. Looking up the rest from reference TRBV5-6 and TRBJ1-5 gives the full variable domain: DAGVTQSPTHLIKTRGQQVTLRCSPKSGHDTVSWYQQALGQGPQFIFQYYEEEERQRGNFPDRFSGHQFPNYSSELNVNALLLGDSALYLCASSVRTGSTFQPQHFGDGTRLSIL.

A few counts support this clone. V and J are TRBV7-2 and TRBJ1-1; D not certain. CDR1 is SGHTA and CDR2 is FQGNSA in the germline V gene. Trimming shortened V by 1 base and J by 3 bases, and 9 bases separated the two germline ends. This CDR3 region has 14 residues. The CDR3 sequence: CASSLDMRDTEAFF. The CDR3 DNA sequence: TGTGCCAGCAGCTTAGATATGAGGGACACTGAAGCTTTCTTT. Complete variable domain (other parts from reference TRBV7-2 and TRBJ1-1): GAGVSQSPSNKVTEKGKDVELRCDPISGHTALYWYRQSLGQGLEFLIYFQGNSAPDKSGLPSDRFSAERTGGSVSTLTIQRTQQEDSAVYLCASSLDMRDTEAFFGQGTRLTVV.

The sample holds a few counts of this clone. The CDR3 loop reads CASSPGRTGPNEKLFF. CDR3 DNA sequence: TGCGCCAGCAGCCCTGGGAGGACAGGGCCTAATGAAAAACTGTTTTTT. The chain uses TRBV5-1 and TRBJ1-4; 8 bases are shared with TRBD1. The V gene's germline CDR1 is SGHRS and CDR2 YFSETQ. Trimming removed 4 bases from V and 3 bases from J; junction bases left unmatched: 8. This CDR3 spans 16 amino acids.

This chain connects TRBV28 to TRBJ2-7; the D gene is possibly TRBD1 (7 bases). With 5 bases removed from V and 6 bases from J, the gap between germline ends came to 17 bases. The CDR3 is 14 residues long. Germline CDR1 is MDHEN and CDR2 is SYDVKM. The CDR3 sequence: CASSPLRQGGEQYF. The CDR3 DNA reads TGTGCCAGCAGTCCTTTACGACAGGGAGGCGAGCAGTACTTC.

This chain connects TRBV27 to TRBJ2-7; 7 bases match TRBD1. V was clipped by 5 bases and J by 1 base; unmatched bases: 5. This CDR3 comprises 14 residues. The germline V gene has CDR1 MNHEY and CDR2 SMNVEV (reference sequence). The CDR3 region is CASSPRDSSYEQYF. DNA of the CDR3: TGTGCCAGCAGTCCCAGGGACAGTTCCTACGAGCAGTACTTC.

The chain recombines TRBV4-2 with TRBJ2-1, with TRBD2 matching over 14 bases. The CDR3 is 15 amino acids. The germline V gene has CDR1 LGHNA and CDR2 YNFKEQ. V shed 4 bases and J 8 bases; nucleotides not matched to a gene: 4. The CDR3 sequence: CASSRRGLAGDEQFF. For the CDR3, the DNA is TGTGCCAGCAGCCGAAGGGGACTAGCGGGGGATGAGCAGTTCTTC.

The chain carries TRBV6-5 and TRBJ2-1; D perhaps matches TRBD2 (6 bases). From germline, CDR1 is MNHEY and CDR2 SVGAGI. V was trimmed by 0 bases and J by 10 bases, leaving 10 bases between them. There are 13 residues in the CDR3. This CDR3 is CASSYSWGEEQFF. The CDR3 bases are TGTGCCAGCAGTTACTCTTGGGGGGAGGAGCAGTTCTTC.

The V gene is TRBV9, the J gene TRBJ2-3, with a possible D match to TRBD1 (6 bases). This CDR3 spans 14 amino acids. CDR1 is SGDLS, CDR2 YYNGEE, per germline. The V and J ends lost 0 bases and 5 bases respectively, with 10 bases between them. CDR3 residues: CASSVGEGEDTQYF. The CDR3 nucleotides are TGTGCCAGCAGCGTAGGTGAGGGGGAAGATACGCAGTATTTT.

The CDR3 reads CASSVDMGAGETQYF. As DNA, the CDR3 is TGTGCCAGCAGCGTAGATATGGGGGCGGGTGAGACCCAGTACTTC. V usage is TRBV9 and J usage is TRBJ2-5, with TRBD1 as a possible D gene (6 bases). Trimming removed 0 bases from V and 5 bases from J, with 14 bases in between. In germline, CDR1 is SGDLS, CDR2 YYNGEE. The CDR3 spans 15 residues.

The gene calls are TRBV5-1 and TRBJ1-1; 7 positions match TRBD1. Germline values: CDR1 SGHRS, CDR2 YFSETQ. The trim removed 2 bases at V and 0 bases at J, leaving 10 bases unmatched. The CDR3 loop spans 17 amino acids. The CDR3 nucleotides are TGCGCCAGCAGCTTCCAGACAGGGCGAGGGATGAACACTGAAGCTTTCTTT. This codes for CASSFQTGRGMNTEAFF.

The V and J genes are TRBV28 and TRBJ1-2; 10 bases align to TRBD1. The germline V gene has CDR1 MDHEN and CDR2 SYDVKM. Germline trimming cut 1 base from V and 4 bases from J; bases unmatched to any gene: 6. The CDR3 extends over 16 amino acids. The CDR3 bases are TGTGCCAGCAGTTTATCGGGGACAGGGGTGTCCTATGGCTACACCTTC. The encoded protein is CASSLSGTGVSYGYTF.

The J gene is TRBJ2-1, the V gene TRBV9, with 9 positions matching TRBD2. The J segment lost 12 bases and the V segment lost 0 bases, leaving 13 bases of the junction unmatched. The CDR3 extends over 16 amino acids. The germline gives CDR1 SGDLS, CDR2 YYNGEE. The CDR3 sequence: CASSVVSSGMGLRQFF. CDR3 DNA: TGTGCCAGCAGCGTAGTGTCTAGCGGGATGGGGCTGAGGCAGTTCTTC.

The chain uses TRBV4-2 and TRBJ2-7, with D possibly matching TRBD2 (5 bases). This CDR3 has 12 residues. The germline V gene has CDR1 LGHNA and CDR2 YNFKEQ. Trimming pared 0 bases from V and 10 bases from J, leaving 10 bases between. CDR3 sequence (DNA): TGTGCCAGCAGCCAAGATCGGGGATCCCAGTACTTC. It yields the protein CASSQDRGSQYF.

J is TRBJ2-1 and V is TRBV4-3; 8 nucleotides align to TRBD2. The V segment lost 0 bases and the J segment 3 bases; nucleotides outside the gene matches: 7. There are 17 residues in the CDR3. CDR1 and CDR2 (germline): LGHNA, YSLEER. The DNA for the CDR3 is TGCGCCAGCAGCCAAGAAGCTCCTAGCGGGTACTACAATGAGCAGTTCTTC. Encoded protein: CASSQEAPSGYYNEQFF.

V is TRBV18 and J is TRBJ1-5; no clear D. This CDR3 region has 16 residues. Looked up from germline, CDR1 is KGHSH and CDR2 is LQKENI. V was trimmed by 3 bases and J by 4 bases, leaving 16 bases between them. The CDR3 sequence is CASSPFWRGRNQPQHF. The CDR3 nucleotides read TGTGCCAGCTCACCGTTTTGGCGGGGAAGAAATCAGCCCCAGCATTTT.

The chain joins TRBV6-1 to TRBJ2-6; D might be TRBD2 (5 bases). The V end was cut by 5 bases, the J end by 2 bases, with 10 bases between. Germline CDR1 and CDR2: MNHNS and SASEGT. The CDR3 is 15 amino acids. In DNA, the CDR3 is TGTGCCAGCAGTAAACTAGACCCTGGGGCCAACGTCCTGACTTTC. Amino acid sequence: CASSKLDPGANVLTF.

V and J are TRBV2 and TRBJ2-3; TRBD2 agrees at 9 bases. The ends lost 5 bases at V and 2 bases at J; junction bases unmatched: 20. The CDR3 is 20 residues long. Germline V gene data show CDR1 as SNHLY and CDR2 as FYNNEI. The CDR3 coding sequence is TGTGCCAGCAGTAAACAGCGGGAGGCACTTAAATGGTGGCACACAGATACGCAGTATTTT. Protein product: CASSKQREALKWWHTDTQYF.

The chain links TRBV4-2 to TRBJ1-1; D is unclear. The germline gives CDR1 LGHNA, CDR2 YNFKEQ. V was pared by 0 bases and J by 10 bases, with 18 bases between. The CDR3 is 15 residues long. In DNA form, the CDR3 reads TGTGCCAGCAGCCAAGATGAGGTTTCCTCCGGTAGAGCTTTCTTT. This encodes CASSQDEVSSGRAFF.

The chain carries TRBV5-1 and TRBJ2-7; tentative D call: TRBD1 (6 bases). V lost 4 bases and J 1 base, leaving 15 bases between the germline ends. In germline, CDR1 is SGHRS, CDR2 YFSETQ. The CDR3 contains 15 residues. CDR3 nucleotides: TGCGCCAGCAGCCCTGCAGGGGTCTCATCCTACGAGCAGTACTTC. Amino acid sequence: CASSPAGVSSYEQYF.

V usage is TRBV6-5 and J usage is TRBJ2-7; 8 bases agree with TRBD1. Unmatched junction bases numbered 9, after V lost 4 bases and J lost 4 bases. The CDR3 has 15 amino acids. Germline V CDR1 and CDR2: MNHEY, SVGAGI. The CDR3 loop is CASSSPRQGSYEQYF. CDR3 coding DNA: TGTGCCAGCAGTTCACCGAGACAGGGGTCATACGAGCAGTACTTC.

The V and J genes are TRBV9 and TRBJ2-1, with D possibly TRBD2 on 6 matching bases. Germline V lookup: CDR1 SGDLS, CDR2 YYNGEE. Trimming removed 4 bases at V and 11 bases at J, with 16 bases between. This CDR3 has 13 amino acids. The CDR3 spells CASSIGTETKQFF. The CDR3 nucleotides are TGTGCCAGCAGCATCGGGACTGAGACCAAGCAGTTCTTC.

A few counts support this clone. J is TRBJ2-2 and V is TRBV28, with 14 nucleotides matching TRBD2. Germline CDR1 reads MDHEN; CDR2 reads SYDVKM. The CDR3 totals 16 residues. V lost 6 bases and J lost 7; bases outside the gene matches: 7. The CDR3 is CASSQPTSGGGGELFF. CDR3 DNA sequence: TGTGCCAGCAGCCAACCGACTAGCGGGGGGGGCGGGGAGCTGTTTTTT.

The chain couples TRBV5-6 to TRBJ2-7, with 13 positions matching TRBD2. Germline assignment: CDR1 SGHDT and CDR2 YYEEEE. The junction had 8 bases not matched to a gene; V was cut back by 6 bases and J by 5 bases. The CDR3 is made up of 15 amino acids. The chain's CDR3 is CASTFGTSGINEQYF. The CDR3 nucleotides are TGTGCCAGCACCTTCGGGACTAGCGGGATTAACGAGCAGTACTTC.